The 14 T cell receptor beta chains presented below share a single source sample, sequenced in a study of cytomegalovirus exposure and HLA in healthy donors. 13 Jbeta primers and 60 Vbeta primers were used for the PCR. The repertoire was sequenced with immunoSEQ multiplex PCR; TCRdb's copy has only in-frame clones and lacks some. This sample has under 200,000 clones, with about 80% found just once. The sample was PBMCs. Every receptor here comes from a man aged 45-65 years in good health and CMV-seropositive.

The gene calls are TRBV2 and TRBJ2-5; no reliable D call. Per germline, CDR1 SNHLY and CDR2 FYNNEI. V shed 5 bases and J shed 3 bases, with 16 bases lying between them. The CDR3 consists of 15 residues. The CDR3, as DNA: TGTGCCAGCAGTCAAAACAGCCCCGTAAAAGAGACCCAGTACTTC. It specifies CASSQNSPVKETQYF.

This clone was found a few times. CDR3 sequence: CASSWWGQRDTEAFF. The CDR3 DNA is TGTGCCAGCAGCTGGTGGGGACAGAGGGACACTGAAGCTTTCTTT. V usage is TRBV5-6 and J usage is TRBJ1-1; 7 bases match TRBD1. This CDR3 comprises 15 residues. Trimming at V came to 3 bases and at J to 3 bases, leaving 8 bases not matched to a gene. From germline, CDR1 is SGHDT and CDR2 YYEEEE.

The chain links TRBV28 to TRBJ2-1; 11 bases are a match to TRBD1. CDR1 MDHEN and CDR2 SYDVKM come from the germline V gene. Unmatched junction bases numbered 3, after V lost 3 bases and J lost 8 bases. The length of the CDR3 is 14 residues. The CDR3 is CASSLDRGLHEQFF. In DNA, the CDR3 is TGTGCCAGCAGTTTGGACAGGGGGCTCCATGAGCAGTTCTTC. The complete variable domain, with remaining parts taken from reference TRBV28 and TRBJ2-1, reads DVKVTQSSRYLVKRTGEKVFLECVQDMDHENMFWYRQDPGLGLRLIYFSYDVKMKEKGDIPEGYSVSREKKERFSLILESASTNQTSMYLCASSLDRGLHEQFFGPGTRLTVL.

The rearrangement uses TRBV7-3 and TRBJ2-1; TRBD2 matches 9 bases. Germline CDR1 SGHTA, CDR2 FQGTGA. The trim removed 0 bases at V and 7 bases at J, leaving 4 bases unmatched. This CDR3 comprises 15 residues. CDR3 nucleotides: TGTGCCAGCAGCTTAACGGCGCTAGCGGGGAATGAGCAGTTCTTC. It specifies CASSLTALAGNEQFF.

The CDR3 loop is CASRSIRWTGVLETQYF. The CDR3 coding sequence is TGTGCCAGCAGGTCCATTAGGTGGACAGGGGTTTTAGAGACCCAGTACTTC. The chain has TRBV7-8 and TRBJ2-5; the match to TRBD1 covers 9 bases. V was clipped by 6 bases and J by 4 bases; unmatched bases: 15. CDR3 length: 17 amino acids. CDR1 and CDR2 from the germline V gene are SGHVS and FQNEAQ.

This clone showed up just a few times. The rearrangement joins TRBV11-2 to TRBJ2-5; possibly TRBD2 for D (5 bases). There are 15 residues in the CDR3. The germline V gene has CDR1 SGHAT and CDR2 FQNNGV. V shed 1 base and J shed 1 base, with 10 bases lying between them. The CDR3 reads CASSLGSGFQETQYF. CDR3 coding DNA: TGTGCCAGCAGCTTAGGTTCGGGATTCCAAGAGACCCAGTACTTC.

This clone has just a few counts. J is TRBJ2-2 and V is TRBV6-6; a weak D match, TRBD2 (6 bases). The germline gives CDR1 MNHNY, CDR2 SVGAGI (reference sequence). The CDR3 sequence is 16 residues long. Trimming shortened V by 3 bases and J by 1 base, and 12 bases separated the two germline ends. CDR3 loop: CASSYWGGVNTGELFF. The CDR3 nucleotides are TGTGCCAGCAGTTATTGGGGCGGGGTGAACACCGGGGAGCTGTTTTTT.

The CDR3 DNA sequence: TGTGCCAGCAGCTTAGACAGGGGAGGCGGGGAGACCCAGTACTTC. Translated: CASSLDRGGGETQYF. The chain uses TRBV7-8 and TRBJ2-5, with D possibly matching TRBD1 (7 bases). The CDR3 covers 15 residues. Germline CDR1 reads SGHVS; CDR2 reads FQNEAQ. V was pared by 1 base and J by 5 bases, with 14 bases between.

This chain connects TRBV6-5 to TRBJ2-7; 8 bases line up with TRBD2. With V trimmed by 6 bases and J by 4 bases, 8 bases remained unmatched. CDR1 MNHEY and CDR2 SVGAGI come from the germline V gene. The CDR3 loop spans 14 amino acids. As DNA, the CDR3 is TGTGCCAGCAGCTCGGGACTAGGCGGATACGAGCAGTACTTC. Translation gives CASSSGLGGYEQYF.

The CDR3 region is CASSQVSGGANKAGYTF. Here the CDR3 DNA reads TGCGCCAGCAGCCAAGTTTCAGGGGGCGCGAATAAAGCTGGCTACACCTTC. The chain couples TRBV4-1 to TRBJ1-2, with TRBD1 identical over 8 bases. This CDR3 has 17 residues. V lost 1 base and J lost 7; bases outside the gene matches: 14. CDR1 is MGHRA, CDR2 YSYEKL, per germline.

V gene TRBV6-6 combines with J gene TRBJ1-5; D might be TRBD1 (6 bases). Trimming cost V 6 bases and J 4 bases, with 10 bases left between them. This CDR3 has 13 residues. CDR1 is MNHNY and CDR2 is SVGAGI in the germline V gene (reference sequence). The CDR3 nucleotides are TGTGCCAGCAGCTTACAGGGTAATCAGCCCCAGCATTTT. Its protein product is CASSLQGNQPQHF.

This sequence joins TRBV28 and TRBJ2-7; D not resolved. Germline lookup yields CDR1 MDHEN and CDR2 SYDVKM. This CDR3 has 11 amino acids. V lost 1 base, J lost 5 bases, and 3 bases lay in between. The CDR3 region is CASSLSDEQYF. DNA of the CDR3: TGTGCCAGCAGTTTATCAGACGAGCAGTACTTC.

The V and J genes are TRBV30 and TRBJ1-1; a weak D match, TRBD1 (6 bases). V gave up 2 bases and J gave up 4 bases, with 17 bases separating them. This CDR3 spans 15 amino acids. Germline V gene data show CDR1 as GTSNPN and CDR2 as SVGIG (reference sequence). CDR3 sequence reads: CAWSSPQGMGTEAFF. Written as DNA, the CDR3 is TGTGCCTGGAGTTCGCCACAGGGAATGGGCACTGAAGCTTTCTTT. The variable domain in full, completed from reference TRBV30 and TRBJ1-1, reads SQTIHQWPATLVQPVGSPLSLECTVEGTSNPNLYWYRQAAGRGLQLLFYSVGIGQISSEVPQNLSASRPQDRQFILSSKKLLLSDSGFYLCAWSSPQGMGTEAFFGQGTRLTVV.

V usage is TRBV19 and J usage is TRBJ1-5, with 8 bases identical to TRBD1. The CDR3 covers 15 residues. Germline V gene lookup returns CDR1 LNHDA and CDR2 SQIVND (reference sequence). V lost 3 bases to trimming and J lost 5 bases; unmatched junction nucleotides: 6. The CDR3 DNA sequence: TGTGCCAGTAGTATCGGCGCAGGGGGCTATCAGCCCCAGCATTTT. This gives the protein CASSIGAGGYQPQHF.